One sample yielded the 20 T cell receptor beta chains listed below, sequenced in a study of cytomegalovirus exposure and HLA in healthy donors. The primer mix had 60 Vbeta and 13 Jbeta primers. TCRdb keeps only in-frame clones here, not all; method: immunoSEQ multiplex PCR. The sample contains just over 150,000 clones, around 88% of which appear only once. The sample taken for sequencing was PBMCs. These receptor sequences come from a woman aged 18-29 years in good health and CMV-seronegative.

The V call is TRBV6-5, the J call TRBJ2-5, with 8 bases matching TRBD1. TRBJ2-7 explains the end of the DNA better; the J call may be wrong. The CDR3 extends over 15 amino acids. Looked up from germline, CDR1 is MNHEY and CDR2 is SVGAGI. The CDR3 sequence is CASSFATGGPYEQYF. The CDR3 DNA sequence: TGTGCCAGCAGTTTCGCAACAGGGGGGCCCTACGAGCAGTACTTC.

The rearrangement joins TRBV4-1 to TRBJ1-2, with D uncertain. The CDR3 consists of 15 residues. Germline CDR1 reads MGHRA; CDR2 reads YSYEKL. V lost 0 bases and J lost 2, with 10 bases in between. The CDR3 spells CASSQEPTVNYGYTF. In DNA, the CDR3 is TGCGCCAGCAGCCAAGAGCCCACAGTAAACTATGGCTACACCTTC.

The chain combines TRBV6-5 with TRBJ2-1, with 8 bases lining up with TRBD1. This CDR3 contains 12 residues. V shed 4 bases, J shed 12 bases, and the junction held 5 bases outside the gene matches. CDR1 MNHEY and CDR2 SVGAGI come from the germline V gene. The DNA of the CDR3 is TGTGCCAGCAGTTCGTGGACAGGGTCGCAGTTCTTC. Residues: CASSSWTGSQFF.

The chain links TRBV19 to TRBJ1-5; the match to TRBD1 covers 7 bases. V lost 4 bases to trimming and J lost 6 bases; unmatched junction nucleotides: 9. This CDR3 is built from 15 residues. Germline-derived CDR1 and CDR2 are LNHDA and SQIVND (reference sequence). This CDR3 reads CASSNDRETPQPQHF. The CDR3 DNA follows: TGTGCCAGTAGTAACGACAGGGAGACCCCTCAGCCCCAGCATTTT.

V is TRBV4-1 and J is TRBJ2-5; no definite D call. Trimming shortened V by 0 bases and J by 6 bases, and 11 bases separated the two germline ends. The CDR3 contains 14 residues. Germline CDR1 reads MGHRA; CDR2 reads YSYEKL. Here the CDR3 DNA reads TGCGCCAGCAGCCAAGATCCGTGGGCGAAGACCCAGTACTTC. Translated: CASSQDPWAKTQYF.

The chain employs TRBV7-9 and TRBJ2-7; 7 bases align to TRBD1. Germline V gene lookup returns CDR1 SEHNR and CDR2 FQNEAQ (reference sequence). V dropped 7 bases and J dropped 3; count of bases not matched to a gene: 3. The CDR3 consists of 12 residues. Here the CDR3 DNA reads TGTGCCAGCAAGGGACAGAACTACGAGCAGTACTTC. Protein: CASKGQNYEQYF.

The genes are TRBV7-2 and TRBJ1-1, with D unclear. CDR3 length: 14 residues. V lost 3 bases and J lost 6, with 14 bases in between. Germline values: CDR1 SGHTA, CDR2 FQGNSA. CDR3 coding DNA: TGTGCCAGCAGCTTTCGGAGCATAGTCGCTGAAGCTTTCTTT. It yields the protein CASSFRSIVAEAFF.

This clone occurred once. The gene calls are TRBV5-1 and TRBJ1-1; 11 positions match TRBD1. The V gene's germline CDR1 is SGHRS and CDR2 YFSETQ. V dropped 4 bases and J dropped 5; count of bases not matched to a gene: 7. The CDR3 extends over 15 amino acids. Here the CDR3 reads CASSTGQGAGTEAFF. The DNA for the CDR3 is TGCGCCAGCAGCACCGGACAGGGGGCGGGAACTGAAGCTTTCTTT.

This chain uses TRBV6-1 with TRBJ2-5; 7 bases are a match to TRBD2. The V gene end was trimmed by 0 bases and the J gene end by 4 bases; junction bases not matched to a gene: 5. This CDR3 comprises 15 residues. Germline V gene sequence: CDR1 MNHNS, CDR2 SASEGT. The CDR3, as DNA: TGTGCCAGCAGTGAAGCAACCGGGGGGTCAGAGACCCAGTACTTC. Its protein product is CASSEATGGSETQYF.

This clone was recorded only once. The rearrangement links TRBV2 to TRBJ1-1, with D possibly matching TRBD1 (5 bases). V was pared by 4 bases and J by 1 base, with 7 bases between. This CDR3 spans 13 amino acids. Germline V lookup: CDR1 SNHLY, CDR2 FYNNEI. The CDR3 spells CASSAQANTEAFF. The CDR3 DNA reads TGTGCCAGCAGTGCACAGGCGAACACTGAAGCTTTCTTT.

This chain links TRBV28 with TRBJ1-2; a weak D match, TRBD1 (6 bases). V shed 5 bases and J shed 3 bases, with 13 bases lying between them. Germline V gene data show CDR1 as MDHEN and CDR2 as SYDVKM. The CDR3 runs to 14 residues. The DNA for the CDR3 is TGTGCCAGCAGTCTGGACAGTGCCCACTATGGCTACACCTTC. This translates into CASSLDSAHYGYTF.

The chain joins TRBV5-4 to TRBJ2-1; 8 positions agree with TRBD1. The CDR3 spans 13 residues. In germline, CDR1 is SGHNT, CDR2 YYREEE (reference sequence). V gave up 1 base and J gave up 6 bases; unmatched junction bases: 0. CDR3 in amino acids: CASSLTGGNEQFF. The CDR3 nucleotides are TGTGCCAGCAGCTTGACAGGGGGCAATGAGCAGTTCTTC.

CDR3 loop: CASRKGQLEKTQYF. In nucleotides, the CDR3 is TGTGCCAGCAGGAAGGGACAACTCGAGAAGACCCAGTACTTC. This chain joins TRBV7-9 and TRBJ2-5, with D maybe TRBD1 (6 bases). Trimming left V 6 bases short and J 6 bases short, with 17 bases between. This CDR3 is built from 14 residues. Germline-derived CDR1 and CDR2 are SEHNR and FQNEAQ (reference sequence).

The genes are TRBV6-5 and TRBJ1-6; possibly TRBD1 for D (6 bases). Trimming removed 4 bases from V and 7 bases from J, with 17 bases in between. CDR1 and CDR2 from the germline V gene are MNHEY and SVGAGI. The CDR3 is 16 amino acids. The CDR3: CASSFDRPHSNSPLHF. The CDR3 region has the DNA TGTGCCAGCAGTTTCGACAGGCCACACTCCAATTCACCCCTCCACTTT.

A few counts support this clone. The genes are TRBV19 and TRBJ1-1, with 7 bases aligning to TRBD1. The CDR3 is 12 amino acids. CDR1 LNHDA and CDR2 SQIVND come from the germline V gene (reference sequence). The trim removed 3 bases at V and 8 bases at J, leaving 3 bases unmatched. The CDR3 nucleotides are TGTGCCAGTAGTATCAGGGGGGCAGAAGCTTTCTTT. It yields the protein CASSIRGAEAFF.

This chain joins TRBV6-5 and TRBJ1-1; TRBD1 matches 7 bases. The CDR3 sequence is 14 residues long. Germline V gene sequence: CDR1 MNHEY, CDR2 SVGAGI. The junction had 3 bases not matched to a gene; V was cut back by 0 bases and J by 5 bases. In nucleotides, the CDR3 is TGTGCCAGCAGTTACTCCTTCAGGGGGACTGAAGCTTTCTTT. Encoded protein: CASSYSFRGTEAFF.

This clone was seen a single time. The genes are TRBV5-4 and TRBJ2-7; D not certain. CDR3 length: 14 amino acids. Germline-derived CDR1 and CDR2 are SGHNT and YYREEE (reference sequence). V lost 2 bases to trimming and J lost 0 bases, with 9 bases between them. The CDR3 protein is CASSFEASSYEQYF. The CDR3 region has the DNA TGTGCCAGCAGCTTCGAGGCGAGCTCCTACGAGCAGTACTTC. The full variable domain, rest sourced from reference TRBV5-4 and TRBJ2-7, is ETGVTQSPTHLIKTRGQQVTLRCSSQSGHNTVSWYQQALGQGPQFIFQYYREEENGRGNFPPRFSGLQFPNYSSELNVNALELDDSALYLCASSFEASSYEQYFGPGTRLTVT.

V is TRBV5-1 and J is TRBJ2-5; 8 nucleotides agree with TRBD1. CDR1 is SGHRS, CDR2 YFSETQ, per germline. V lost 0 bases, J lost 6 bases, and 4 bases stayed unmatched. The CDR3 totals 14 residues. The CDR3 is CASSLAQGAQTQYF. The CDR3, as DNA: TGCGCCAGCAGCTTGGCCCAGGGGGCGCAGACCCAGTACTTC.

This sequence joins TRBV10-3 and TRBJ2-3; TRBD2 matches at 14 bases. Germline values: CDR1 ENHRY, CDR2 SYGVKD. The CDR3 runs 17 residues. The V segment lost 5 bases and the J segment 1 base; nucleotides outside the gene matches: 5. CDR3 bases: TGTGCCATCAGTCTGACTAGCGGGAGGGGAGGCACAGATACGCAGTATTTT. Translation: CAISLTSGRGGTDTQYF.

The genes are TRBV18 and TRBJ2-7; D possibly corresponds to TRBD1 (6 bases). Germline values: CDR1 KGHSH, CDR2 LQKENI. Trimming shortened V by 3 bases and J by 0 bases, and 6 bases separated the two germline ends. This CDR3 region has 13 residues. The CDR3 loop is CASSPDSSYEQYF. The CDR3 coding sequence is TGTGCCAGCTCACCGGACAGCTCCTACGAGCAGTACTTC. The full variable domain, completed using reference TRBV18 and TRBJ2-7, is NAGVMQNPRHLVRRRGQEARLRCSPMKGHSHVYWYRQLPEEGLKFMVYLQKENIIDESGMPKERFSAEFPKEGPSILRIQQVVRGDSAAYFCASSPDSSYEQYFGPGTRLTVT.